Listed below are T cell receptor beta chains from one sample, sequenced in a study of radiotherapy plus CTLA-4 blockade in lung cancer. This table comes from immunoSEQ multiplex PCR, and its TCRdb copy is limited to in-frame clones, with some not included. This table holds around 45,000 clones, around 76% found once. The sequences come from peripheral blood, collected from a patient treated with radiotherapy plus ipilimumab. The receptors stem from a human donor with non-small cell lung cancer who had stable disease on radiotherapy plus ipilimumab. Each CDR3 is given with its conserved first and last residue. The D gene is left open where the match is weak. Clone size is shown for a subset of rows, as once, few, many or a class of expanded clone.

v_call	d_call	j_call	clone_size	cdr3_aa	cdr3_nt
TRBV2	NA	TRBJ1-1	NA	CASVGQMNTEAFF	TGTGCCAGCGTCGGACAGATGAACACTGAAGCTTTCTTT
TRBV13	NA	TRBJ1-5	NA	CASSYDSNQPQHF	TGTGCCAGCAGTTACGACAGCAATCAGCCCCAGCATTTT
TRBV29-1	NA	TRBJ1-1	NA	CSGGSSVERMNTEAFF	TGCAGCGGTGGATCGTCCGTGGAACGGATGAACACTGAAGCTTTCTTT
TRBV19	NA	TRBJ2-7	NA	CASSMDGFSYEQYF	TGTGCCAGTAGTATGGACGGTTTCTCCTACGAGCAGTACTTC
TRBV12-5	TRBD1	TRBJ1-5	NA	CASGFGDSLNQPQHF	TGTGCTAGTGGGTTTGGGGACAGCCTTAATCAGCCCCAGCATTTT
TRBV27	TRBD1	TRBJ1-2	NA	CASSYRTGDPYGYTF	TGTGCCAGCAGTTACCGGACAGGGGACCCCTATGGCTACACCTTC
TRBV19	NA	TRBJ2-5	few	CASSTPSQGSETQYF	TGTGCCAGTAGTACCCCTTCACAGGGCTCAGAGACCCAGTACTTC
TRBV18	NA	TRBJ1-4	many	CASSPGLGEEKLFF	TGTGCCAGCTCACCGGGACTGGGAGAAGAAAAACTGTTTTTT
TRBV5-1	NA	TRBJ1-1	NA	CASSLTDRSEAFF	TGCGCCAGCAGCTTGACTGACAGATCTGAAGCTTTCTTT
TRBV5-1	NA	TRBJ1-5	few	CASSLGILSNQPQHF	TGCGCCAGCAGCTTGGGTATACTTAGCAATCAGCCCCAGCATTTT
TRBV29-1	TRBD1	TRBJ1-1	NA	CSVATGGAGAAFF	TGCAGCGTTGCAACAGGGGGCGCCGGGGCAGCTTTCTTT
TRBV9	NA	TRBJ2-3	NA	CASSVAPRPTDTQYF	TGTGCCAGCAGCGTAGCCCCCAGACCCACAGATACGCAGTATTTT
TRBV4-2	TRBD1	TRBJ1-4	NA	CASSPNRGSIFRPATNEKLFF	TGTGCCAGCAGCCCAAACAGGGGAAGTATTTTCCGCCCGGCAACTAATGAAAAACTGTTTTTT
TRBV6-6	NA	TRBJ1-1	once	CASDGGGGAFF	TGTGCCAGTGATGGGGGAGGTGGAGCTTTCTTC
TRBV18	NA	TRBJ2-5	NA	CASSPIVRGIQETQYF	TGTGCCAGCTCACCAATCGTTAGGGGGATCCAAGAGACCCAGTACTTC
TRBV2	TRBD1	TRBJ1-4	NA	CAGETGGGEKLFF	TGTGCCGGTGAGACAGGGGGAGGTGAAAAACTGTTTTTT
TRBV4-1	NA	TRBJ2-6	NA	CASSHRRTVAGANVLTF	TGCGCCAGCAGCCATCGGCGGACAGTGGCTGGGGCCAACGTCCTGACTTTC
TRBV6-1	TRBD2	TRBJ2-3	NA	CAIASGGATDTQYF	TGTGCCATTGCTAGCGGGGGGGCAACAGATACGCAGTATTTT
TRBV5-1	NA	TRBJ1-5	NA	CASSLIEGDQPQHF	TGCGCCAGCAGCTTGATCGAGGGGGATCAGCCCCAGCATTTT
TRBV19	NA	TRBJ1-5	NA	CASQWGDQPQHF	TGTGCCAGTCAGTGGGGGGATCAGCCCCAGCATTTT
TRBV19	TRBD1	TRBJ1-2	NA	CASSMGGTGGRSNYGYTF	TGTGCCAGTAGTATGGGGGGGACAGGGGGCCGCTCGAACTATGGCTACACCTTC
TRBV7-8	TRBD2	TRBJ2-1	NA	CASSLVYSSGRSYNEQFF	TGTGCCAGCAGCTTAGTCTATTCTAGCGGCCGCTCCTACAATGAGCAGTTCTTC
TRBV10-3	NA	TRBJ2-6	NA	CAIMSGAMAGANVLTF	TGTGCCATCATGTCCGGGGCGATGGCTGGGGCCAACGTCCTGACTTTC
TRBV5-5	NA	TRBJ1-1	NA	CASSLSTNTEAFF	TGTGCCAGCAGCTTGTCCACGAACACTGAAGCTTTCTTT
TRBV7-9	TRBD1	TRBJ1-2	NA	CASSPGDRHGIYGYTF	TGTGCCAGCAGCCCAGGGGACAGACACGGCATCTATGGCTACACCTTC
TRBV5-1	NA	TRBJ1-1	NA	CASSSGSSGTEAFF	TGCGCCAGCAGCTCCGGGTCCTCGGGCACTGAAGCTTTCTTT
TRBV5-1	TRBD1	TRBJ2-5	NA	CASSTTDRTQETQYF	TGCGCCAGCAGCACCACGGACAGGACCCAAGAGACCCAGTACTTC
TRBV18	TRBD1	TRBJ1-2	NA	CASSTGQGNYGYTF	TGTGCCAGCTCAACAGGACAGGGTAACTATGGCTACACCTTC
TRBV9	NA	TRBJ2-3	NA	CASSVDQRSTDTQYF	TGTGCCAGCAGCGTAGATCAGCGATCCACAGATACGCAGTATTTT
TRBV4-1	TRBD2	TRBJ2-5	NA	CASSQLAGEKETQYF	TGCGCCAGCAGCCAACTAGCGGGCGAGAAAGAGACCCAGTACTTC
TRBV6-4	NA	TRBJ1-1	few	CASSDSGGGSEAFF	TGTGCCAGCAGTGACTCGGGAGGGGGTAGTGAAGCTTTCTTT
TRBV7-3	TRBD1	TRBJ2-5	NA	CASSRTGVETQYF	TGTGCCAGCAGCAGGACAGGAGTAGAGACCCAGTACTTC
TRBV30	TRBD2	TRBJ2-3	NA	CAWSVLLAGVNTQYF	TGTGCCTGGAGTGTACTGCTAGCGGGGGTCAATACGCAGTATTTT
TRBV7-2	TRBD2	TRBJ2-1	NA	CASSPAGRGREQFF	TGTGCCAGCAGCCCAGCGGGGCGGGGACGGGAGCAGTTCTTC
TRBV7-9	TRBD2	TRBJ2-5	NA	CASQGEGETQYF	TGTGCCAGCCAAGGGGAGGGGGAGACCCAGTACTTC
TRBV29-1	NA	TRBJ1-2	NA	CSVDLGPGGYTF	TGCAGCGTTGATTTGGGTCCCGGTGGCTACACCTTC
TRBV7-9	NA	TRBJ1-2	NA	CASSPDEAGAMDGYTF	TGTGCCAGCAGTCCCGATGAGGCCGGCGCAATGGATGGCTACACCTTC
TRBV11-2	TRBD1	TRBJ1-1	NA	CASSLTTDRATEAFF	TGTGCCAGCAGCTTAACTACCGACAGGGCCACTGAAGCTTTCTTT
TRBV11-2	NA	TRBJ1-4	once	CASLRVGEKLFF	TGTGCCAGCCTCAGGGTAGGGGAAAAACTGTTTTTT
TRBV28	TRBD1	TRBJ1-5	NA	CATRAGGRSNQPQHF	TGTGCCACTCGGGCAGGGGGCCGTAGCAATCAGCCCCAGCATTTT
TRBV4-1	TRBD1	TRBJ1-1	NA	CASSQGTGGGRTEAFF	TGCGCCAGCAGCCAAGGAACAGGGGGAGGAAGAACTGAAGCTTTCTTT
TRBV15	TRBD1	TRBJ1-1	once	CATSRARQGSTEAFF	TGTGCCACCAGCAGAGCCCGACAGGGATCCACTGAAGCTTTCTTT
TRBV2	NA	TRBJ1-1	NA	CASSDGQRPTEAFF	TGTGCCAGCAGTGACGGGCAGCGGCCCACTGAAGCTTTCTTT
TRBV18	TRBD1	TRBJ1-1	NA	CASSPGRGREAFF	TGTGCCAGCTCACCAGGTAGGGGGCGCGAAGCTTTCTTT
TRBV29-1	NA	TRBJ2-3	NA	CSVEVGSRGTDTQYF	TGCAGCGTTGAAGTGGGTAGTAGGGGCACAGATACGCAGTATTTT
TRBV10-3	TRBD2	TRBJ2-1	NA	CAISGSSSGGLSYNEQFF	TGTGCCATCAGTGGATCCTCCTCGGGGGGGCTCTCCTACAATGAGCAGTTCTTC
TRBV30	NA	TRBJ1-1	once	CAWSVPERAAFF	TGTGCCTGGAGTGTACCGGAAAGGGCAGCTTTCTTT
TRBV2	NA	TRBJ1-5	NA	CASSDPGGLNRPQHF	TGTGCCAGCAGTGACCCGGGGGGACTAAATCGGCCCCAGCATTTT
TRBV5-5	TRBD1	TRBJ1-5	NA	CASSLTGGFGQPQHF	TGTGCCAGCAGCTTGACAGGGGGCTTCGGTCAGCCCCAGCATTTT
TRBV6-5	NA	TRBJ1-2	few	CASSPLGGYTF	TGTGCCAGCAGTCCCCTTGGTGGCTACACCTTC
TRBV4-3	NA	TRBJ1-4	NA	CASSQTGGGEKLFF	TGCGCCAGCAGCCAAACGGGAGGGGGTGAAAAACTGTTTTTT
TRBV28	NA	TRBJ1-6	NA	CASSPGQNTSPLHF	TGTGCCAGCAGTCCCGGACAGAATACCTCACCCCTCCACTTT
TRBV6-5	TRBD1	TRBJ1-1	few	CASSSDRGLFTEAFF	TGTGCCAGCAGTTCCGACAGGGGGTTATTTACTGAAGCTTTCTTT
TRBV23-1	NA	TRBJ1-4	NA	CASSTLRVRFNEKLFF	TGCGCCAGCAGTACCCTCAGGGTACGGTTTAATGAAAAACTGTTTTTT
TRBV7-2	TRBD1	TRBJ1-5	once	CASSVGQGYNQPQHF	TGTGCCAGCAGCGTGGGACAGGGCTACAATCAGCCCCAGCATTTT
TRBV7-2	NA	TRBJ1-5	once	CASSLVSGQVGGPQHF	TGTGCCAGCAGCTTAGTTTCGGGCCAGGTAGGGGGGCCCCAGCATTTT
TRBV2	NA	TRBJ2-3	few	CASWYGDSTDTQYF	TGTGCCAGTTGGTACGGAGACAGCACAGATACGCAGTATTTT